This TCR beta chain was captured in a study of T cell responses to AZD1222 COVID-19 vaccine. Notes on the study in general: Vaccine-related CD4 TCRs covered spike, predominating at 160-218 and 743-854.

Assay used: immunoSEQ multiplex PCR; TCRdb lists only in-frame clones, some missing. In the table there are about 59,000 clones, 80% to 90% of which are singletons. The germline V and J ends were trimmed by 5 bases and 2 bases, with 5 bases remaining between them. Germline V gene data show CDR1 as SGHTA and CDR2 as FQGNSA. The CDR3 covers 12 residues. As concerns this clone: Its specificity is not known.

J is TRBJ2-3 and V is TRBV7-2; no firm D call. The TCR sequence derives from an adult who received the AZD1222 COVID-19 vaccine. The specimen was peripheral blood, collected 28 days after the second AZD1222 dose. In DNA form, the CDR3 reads TGTGCCAGCAGCGCCTACACAGATACGCAGTATTTT. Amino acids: CASSAYTDTQYF.